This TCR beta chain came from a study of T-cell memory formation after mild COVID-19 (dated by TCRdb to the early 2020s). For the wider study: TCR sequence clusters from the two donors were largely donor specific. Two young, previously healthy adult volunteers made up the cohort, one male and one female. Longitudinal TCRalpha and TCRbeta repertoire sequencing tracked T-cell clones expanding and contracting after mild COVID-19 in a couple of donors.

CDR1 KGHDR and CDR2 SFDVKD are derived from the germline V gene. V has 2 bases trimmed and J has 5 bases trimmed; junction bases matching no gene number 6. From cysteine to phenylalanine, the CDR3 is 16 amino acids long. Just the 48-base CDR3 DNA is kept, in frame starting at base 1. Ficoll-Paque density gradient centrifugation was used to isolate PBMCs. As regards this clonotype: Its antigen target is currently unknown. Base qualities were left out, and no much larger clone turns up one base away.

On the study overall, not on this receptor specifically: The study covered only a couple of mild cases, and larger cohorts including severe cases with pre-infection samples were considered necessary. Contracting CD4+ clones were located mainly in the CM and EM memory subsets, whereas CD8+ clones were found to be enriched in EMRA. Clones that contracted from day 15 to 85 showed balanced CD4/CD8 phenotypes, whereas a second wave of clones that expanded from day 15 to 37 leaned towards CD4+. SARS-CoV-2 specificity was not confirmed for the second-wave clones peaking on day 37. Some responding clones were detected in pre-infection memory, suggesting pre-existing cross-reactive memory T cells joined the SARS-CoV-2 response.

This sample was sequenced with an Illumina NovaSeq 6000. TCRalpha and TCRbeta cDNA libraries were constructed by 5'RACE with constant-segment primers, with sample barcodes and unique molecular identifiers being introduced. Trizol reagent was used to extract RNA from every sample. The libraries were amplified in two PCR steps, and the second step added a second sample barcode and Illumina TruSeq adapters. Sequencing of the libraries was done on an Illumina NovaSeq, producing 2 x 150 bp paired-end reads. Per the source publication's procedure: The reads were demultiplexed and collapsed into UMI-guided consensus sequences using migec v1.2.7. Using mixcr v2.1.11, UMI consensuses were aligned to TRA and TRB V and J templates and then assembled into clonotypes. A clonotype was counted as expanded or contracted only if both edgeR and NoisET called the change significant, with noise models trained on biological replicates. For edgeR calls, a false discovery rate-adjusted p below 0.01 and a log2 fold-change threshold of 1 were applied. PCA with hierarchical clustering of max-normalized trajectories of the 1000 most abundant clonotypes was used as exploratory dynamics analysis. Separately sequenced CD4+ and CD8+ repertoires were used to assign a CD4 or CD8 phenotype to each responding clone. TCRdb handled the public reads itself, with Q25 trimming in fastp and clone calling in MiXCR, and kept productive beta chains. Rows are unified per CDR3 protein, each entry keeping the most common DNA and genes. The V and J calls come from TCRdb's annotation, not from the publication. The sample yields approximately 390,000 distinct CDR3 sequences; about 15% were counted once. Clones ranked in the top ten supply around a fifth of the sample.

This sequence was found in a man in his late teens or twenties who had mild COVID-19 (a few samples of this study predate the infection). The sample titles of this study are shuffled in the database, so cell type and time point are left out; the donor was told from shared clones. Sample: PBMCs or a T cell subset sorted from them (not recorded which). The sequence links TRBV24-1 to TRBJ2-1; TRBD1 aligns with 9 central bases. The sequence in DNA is TGTGCCACCAGTGATTCCGGGACAGGGATTCACAATGAGCAGTTCTTC. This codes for CATSDSGTGIHNEQFF.